A selection of T cell receptor beta chains follows, all from one sample in a study of blood T cell repertoires in COVID-19. Sequenced by immunoSEQ multiplex PCR; TCRdb stores in-frame clones only, minus some. The sample shows 150,000 to 180,000 clones, around 83% of them seen only once. Input material: peripheral blood. The receptors here all came from a woman aged 55 to 70 with COVID-19, enrolled during active disease. The CDR3 runs from the conserved cysteine through the conserved F or W. The order of the fields is V gene, CDR3 protein.

TRBV9 CASSVGGPMNTEAFF
TRBV3-1/TRBV3-2 CASSQEWRENQADTQYF
TRBV6-5 CASNPMGDTEAFF
TRBV11-2 CASTPGQGISGANVLTF
TRBV27 CASSPSWTSGNIQYF
TRBV15 CATSRGGTGMNTEAFF
TRBV27 CASSQRQGASNSPLHF
TRBV19 CASSRLGLAGGLDTQYF
TRBV7-9 CASSSNGGQHPYGYTF
TRBV21-1 CASSSRDRSGNTIYF
TRBV5-4 CASSLGTSGGAGRTQYF
TRBV3-1/TRBV3-2 CASSPLRRSGNTIYF
TRBV27 CASSKVPFAPGDTGELFF
TRBV7-9 CASTQDGLLTSYEQYF
TRBV5-1 CASKRTGDDTEAFF
TRBV6-5 CASSYNRRGNTEAFF
TRBV3-1/TRBV3-2 CASSQVKGVGETQYF
TRBV27 CASRQTGGRGYGYTF
TRBV10-2 CASSLAGGDNEQFF
TRBV10-3 CAISGGANTEAFF